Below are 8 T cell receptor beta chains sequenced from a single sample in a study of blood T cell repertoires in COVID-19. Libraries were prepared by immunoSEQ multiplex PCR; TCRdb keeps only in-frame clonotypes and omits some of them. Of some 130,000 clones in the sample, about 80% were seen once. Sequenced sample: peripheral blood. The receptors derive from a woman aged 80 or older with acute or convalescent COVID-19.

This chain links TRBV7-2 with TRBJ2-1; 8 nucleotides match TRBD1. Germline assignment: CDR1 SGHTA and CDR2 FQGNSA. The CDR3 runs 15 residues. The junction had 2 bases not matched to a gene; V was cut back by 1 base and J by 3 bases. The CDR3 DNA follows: TGTGCCAGCAGCTTAGTCGGGACAGGCTACAATGAGCAGTTCTTC. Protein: CASSLVGTGYNEQFF.

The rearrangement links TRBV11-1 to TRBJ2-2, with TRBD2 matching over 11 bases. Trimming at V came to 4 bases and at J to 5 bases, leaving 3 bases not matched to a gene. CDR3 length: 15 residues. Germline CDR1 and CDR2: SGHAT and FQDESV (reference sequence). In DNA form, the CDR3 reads TGTGCCAGCAGCTGGGGACTAGCGGCTACCGGGGAGCTGTTTTTT. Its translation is CASSWGLAATGELFF.

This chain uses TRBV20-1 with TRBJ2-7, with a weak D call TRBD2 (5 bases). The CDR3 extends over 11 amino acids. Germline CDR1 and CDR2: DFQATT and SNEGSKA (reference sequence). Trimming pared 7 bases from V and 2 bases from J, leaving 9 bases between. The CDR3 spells CSGGHTYEQYF. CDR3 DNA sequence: TGCAGTGGAGGGCATACCTACGAGCAGTACTTC.

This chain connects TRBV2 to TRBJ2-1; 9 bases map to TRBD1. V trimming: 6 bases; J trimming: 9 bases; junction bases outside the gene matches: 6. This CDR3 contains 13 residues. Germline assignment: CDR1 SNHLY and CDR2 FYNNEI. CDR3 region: CASSTQGAGEQFF. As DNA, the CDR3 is TGTGCCAGCAGCACACAGGGGGCTGGTGAGCAGTTCTTC.

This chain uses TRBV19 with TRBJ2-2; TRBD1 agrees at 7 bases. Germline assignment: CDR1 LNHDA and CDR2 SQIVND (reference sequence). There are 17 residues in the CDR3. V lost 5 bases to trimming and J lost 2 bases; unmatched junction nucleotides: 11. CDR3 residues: CASSSIRTGDNTGELFF. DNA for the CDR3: TGTGCCAGTAGTTCAATTCGGACAGGAGACAACACCGGGGAGCTGTTTTTT.

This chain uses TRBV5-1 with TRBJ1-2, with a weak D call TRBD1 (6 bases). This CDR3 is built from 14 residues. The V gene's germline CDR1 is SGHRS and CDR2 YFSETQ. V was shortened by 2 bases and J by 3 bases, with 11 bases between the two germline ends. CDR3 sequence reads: CASSFDRPDYGYTF. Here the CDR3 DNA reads TGCGCCAGCAGCTTCGACAGGCCCGACTATGGCTACACCTTC.

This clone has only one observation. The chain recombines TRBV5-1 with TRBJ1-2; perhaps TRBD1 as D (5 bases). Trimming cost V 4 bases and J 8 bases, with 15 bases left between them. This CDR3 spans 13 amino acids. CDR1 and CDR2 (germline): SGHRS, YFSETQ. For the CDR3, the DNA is TGCGCCAGCAGCCTAAGCCGCGACAGCGGCTACACCTTC. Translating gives CASSLSRDSGYTF.

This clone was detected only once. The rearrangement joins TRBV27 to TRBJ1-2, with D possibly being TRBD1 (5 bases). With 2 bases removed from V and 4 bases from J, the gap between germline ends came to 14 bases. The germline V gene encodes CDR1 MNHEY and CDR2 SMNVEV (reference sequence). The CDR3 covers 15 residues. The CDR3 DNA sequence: TGTGCCAGCAGTTTACAAGGGACCGGGGGCTATGGCTACACCTTC. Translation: CASSLQGTGGYGYTF.